The 13 T cell receptor beta chains below were found in one sample sequenced in a study of identical twins. TCRdb passed the 5' RACE reads through MiXCR, listing each CDR3 protein once. In the table there are about 570,000 distinct CDR3 sequences, more than 9% of which are singletons. In addition, the sample was reused for a study of yellow fever vaccine responses in identical twins.

What was sequenced was PBMCs. These receptors originate from a woman between 18 and 29 years old in good health.

This clonotype was counted only a few times. The chain recombines TRBV7-9 with TRBJ1-5; possible D gene TRBD1, 5 bases. Germline CDR1 is SEHNR and CDR2 is FQNEAQ (reference sequence). V lost 5 bases and J 0 bases, leaving 11 bases between the germline ends. There are 15 residues in the CDR3. CDR3 nucleotides: TGTGCCAGCAGCGGCGGGGGAAATAGCAATCAGCCCCAGCATTTT. Translated: CASSGGGNSNQPQHF.

This clonotype was counted only a few times. This chain joins TRBV20-1 and TRBJ1-1; unclear D gene. This CDR3 comprises 11 residues. In germline, CDR1 is DFQATT, CDR2 SNEGSKA (reference sequence). CDR3 in DNA: TGCAGCATCTGGAAGAACACTGAAGCTTTCTTT. Translation: CSIWKNTEAFF.

The chain couples TRBV30 to TRBJ2-7; no definite D call. The V gene's germline CDR1 is GTSNPN and CDR2 SVGIG (reference sequence). V was shortened by 0 bases and J by 3 bases, with 3 bases between the two germline ends. The CDR3 spans 11 residues. The CDR3 protein is CAWSVLYEQYF. The DNA of the CDR3 is TGTGCCTGGAGTGTACTCTACGAGCAGTACTTC. The entire variable domain, with the rest obtained from reference TRBV30 and TRBJ2-7, is as follows: SQTIHQWPATLVQPVGSPLSLECTVEGTSNPNLYWYRQAAGRGLQLLFYSVGIGQISSEVPQNLSASRPQDRQFILSSKKLLLSDSGFYLCAWSVLYEQYFGPGTRLTVT.

This sequence joins TRBV12-3 or TRBV12-4 and TRBJ2-2; D gene uncertain. CDR3 length: 15 residues. The V and J ends lost 2 bases and 3 bases respectively, with 10 bases between them. CDR3 loop: CASSLPQTDTGELFF. CDR3 DNA: TGTGCCAGCAGTTTACCTCAGACGGACACCGGGGAGCTGTTTTTT.

This clonotype was seen at least ten times. This sequence joins TRBV5-1 and TRBJ2-4, with a possible D match to TRBD2 (6 bases). Per the germline V gene, CDR1 is SGHRS and CDR2 is YFSETQ. The CDR3 totals 16 residues. V gave up 0 bases and J gave up 7 bases, with 17 bases separating them. Here the CDR3 DNA reads TGCGCCAGCAGCTTGGCTGGCGGGGTCGGATTCAACATTCAGTACTTC. It specifies CASSLAGGVGFNIQYF.

The rearrangement joins TRBV5-1 to TRBJ2-5; D is perhaps TRBD1 (5 bases). Looked up from germline, CDR1 is SGHRS and CDR2 is YFSETQ. The CDR3 spans 14 residues. The germline V and J ends were trimmed by 5 bases and 1 base, with 12 bases remaining between them. The CDR3 protein is CASRGLVTQETQYF. The CDR3 nucleotides are TGCGCCAGCAGGGGGCTAGTGACCCAAGAGACCCAGTACTTC.

This clonotype has ten or more counts. This chain connects TRBV20-1 to TRBJ2-7, with TRBD2 identical over 8 bases. Germline loops: CDR1 DFQATT, CDR2 SNEGSKA (reference sequence). V dropped 5 bases and J dropped 2; count of bases not matched to a gene: 8. This CDR3 comprises 14 residues. CDR3 nucleotides: TGCAGTGCTCCCCGGCTAGCGGGCGCCTACGAGCAGTACTTC. Its protein product is CSAPRLAGAYEQYF.

This clonotype was observed a handful of times. This chain links TRBV27 with TRBJ2-5; no reliable D call. Germline V gene data show CDR1 as MNHEY and CDR2 as SMNVEV (reference sequence). CDR3 length: 14 residues. V was pared by 2 bases and J by 2 bases, with 9 bases between. CDR3 in DNA: TGTGCCAGCAGTTTAATCGGCAGACAAGAGACCCAGTACTTC. It yields the protein CASSLIGRQETQYF.

This clonotype has just a few counts. The chain combines TRBV20-1 with TRBJ2-1; D remains unclear. The CDR3 has 14 residues. CDR1 and CDR2 (germline): DFQATT, SNEGSKA (reference sequence). V was shortened by 2 bases and J by 3 bases, with 11 bases between the two germline ends. The CDR3 DNA reads TGCAGTGCTAGAACTGACCTCGTCTACAATGAGCAGTTCTTC. The encoded protein is CSARTDLVYNEQFF.

CDR3: CASSYSWASNTGELFF. CDR3 nucleotides: TGTGCCAGCAGTTACTCGTGGGCTTCGAACACCGGGGAGCTGTTTTTT. The chain is built from TRBV6-5 and TRBJ2-2, with no clear D. Germline CDR1 reads MNHEY; CDR2 reads SVGAGI. V lost 0 bases to trimming and J lost 0 bases, with 8 bases between them. The CDR3 is 16 amino acids.

This sequence joins TRBV11-2 and TRBJ2-2, with TRBD2 identical over 9 bases. The CDR3 runs 18 residues. The V segment lost 6 bases and the J segment 5 bases; nucleotides outside the gene matches: 16. Germline values: CDR1 SGHAT, CDR2 FQNNGV. CDR3 amino acids: CASRRTGDSGRGTGELFF. The DNA for the CDR3 is TGTGCCAGCAGACGGACTGGGGATAGCGGGAGAGGTACCGGGGAGCTGTTTTTT.

The genes are TRBV4-2 and TRBJ2-5; possible D gene TRBD1, 6 bases. This CDR3 has 14 amino acids. V shed 2 bases and J shed 5 bases, with 12 bases lying between them. The germline gives CDR1 LGHNA, CDR2 YNFKEQ. CDR3 protein: CASSQLKGEETQYF. CDR3 in DNA: TGTGCCAGCAGCCAATTGAAGGGGGAGGAGACCCAGTACTTC.

This clonotype came up many times. The genes are TRBV20-1 and TRBJ2-3; D remains unclear. CDR1 DFQATT and CDR2 SNEGSKA come from the germline V gene (reference sequence). This CDR3 has 11 amino acids. The V end lost 3 bases, the J end lost 5 bases, and 6 bases lay between the germline ends. The CDR3 DNA follows: TGCAGTGCTAGGCCGATAGATACGCAGTATTTT. Residues: CSARPIDTQYF.